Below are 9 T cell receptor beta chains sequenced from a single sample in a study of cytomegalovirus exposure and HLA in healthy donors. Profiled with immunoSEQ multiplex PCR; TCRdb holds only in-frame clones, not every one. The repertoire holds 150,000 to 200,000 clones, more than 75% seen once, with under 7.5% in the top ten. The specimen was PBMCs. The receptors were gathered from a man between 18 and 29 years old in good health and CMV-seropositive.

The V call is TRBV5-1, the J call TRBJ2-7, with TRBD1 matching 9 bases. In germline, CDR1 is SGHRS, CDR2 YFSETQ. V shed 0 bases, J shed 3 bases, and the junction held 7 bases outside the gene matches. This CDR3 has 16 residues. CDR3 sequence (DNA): TGCGCCAGCAGCTTGGTTGAGACGGGACAGGGCTACGAGCAGTACTTC. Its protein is CASSLVETGQGYEQYF.

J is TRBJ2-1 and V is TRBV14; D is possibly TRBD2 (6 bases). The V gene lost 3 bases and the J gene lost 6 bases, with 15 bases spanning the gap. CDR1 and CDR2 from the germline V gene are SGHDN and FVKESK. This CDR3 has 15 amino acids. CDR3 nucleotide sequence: TGTGCCAGCAGCCAGATTCAGGGAGGCCCCAATGAGCAGTTCTTC. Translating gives CASSQIQGGPNEQFF. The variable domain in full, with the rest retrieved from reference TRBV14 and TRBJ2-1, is EAGVTQFPSHSVIEKGQTVTLRCDPISGHDNLYWYRRVMGKEIKFLLHFVKESKQDESGMPNNRFLAERTGGTYSTLKVQPAELEDSGVYFCASSQIQGGPNEQFFGPGTRLTVL.

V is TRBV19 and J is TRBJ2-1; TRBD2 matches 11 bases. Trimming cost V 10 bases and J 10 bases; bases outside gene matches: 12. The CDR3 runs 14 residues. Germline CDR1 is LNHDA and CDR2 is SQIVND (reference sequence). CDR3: CATLAGGSAREQFF. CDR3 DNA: TGTGCCACCTTAGCGGGAGGGTCAGCTAGGGAGCAGTTCTTC.

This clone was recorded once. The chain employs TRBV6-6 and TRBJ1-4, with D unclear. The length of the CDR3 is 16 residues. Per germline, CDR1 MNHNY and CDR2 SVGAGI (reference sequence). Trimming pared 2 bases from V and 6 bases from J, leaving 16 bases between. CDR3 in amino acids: CASSYARVDMDEKLFF. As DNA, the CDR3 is TGTGCCAGCAGTTACGCCCGAGTCGACATGGATGAAAAACTGTTTTTT.

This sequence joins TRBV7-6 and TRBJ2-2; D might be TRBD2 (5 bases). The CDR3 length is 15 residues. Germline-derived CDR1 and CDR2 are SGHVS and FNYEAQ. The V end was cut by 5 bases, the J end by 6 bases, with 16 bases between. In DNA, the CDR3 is TGTGCCAGCAGCCGAGGGAGCCCAAAACCCGGGGAGCTGTTTTTT. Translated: CASSRGSPKPGELFF.

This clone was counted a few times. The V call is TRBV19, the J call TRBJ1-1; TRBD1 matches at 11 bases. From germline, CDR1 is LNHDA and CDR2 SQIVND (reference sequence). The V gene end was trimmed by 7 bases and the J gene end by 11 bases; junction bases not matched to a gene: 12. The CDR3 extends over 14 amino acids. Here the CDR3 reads CASTLGQGGSRAFF. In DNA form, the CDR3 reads TGTGCCAGTACTTTGGGACAGGGGGGGAGTCGGGCTTTCTTT.

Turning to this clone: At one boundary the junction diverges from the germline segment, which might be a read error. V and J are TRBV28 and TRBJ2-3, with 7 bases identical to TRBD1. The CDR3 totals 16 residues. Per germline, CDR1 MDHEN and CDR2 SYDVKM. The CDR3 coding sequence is TGTGCCAGCAGTTCTTCCCGGACAGGATCCCTTCCCAGTACCCATTTT. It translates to CASSSSRTGSLPSTHF.

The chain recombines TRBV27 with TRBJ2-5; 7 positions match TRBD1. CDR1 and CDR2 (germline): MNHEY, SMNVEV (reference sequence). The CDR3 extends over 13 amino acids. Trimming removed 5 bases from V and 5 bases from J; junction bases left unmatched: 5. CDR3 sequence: CASSTGVWETQYF. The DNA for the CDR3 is TGTGCCAGCAGTACAGGGGTTTGGGAGACCCAGTACTTC.

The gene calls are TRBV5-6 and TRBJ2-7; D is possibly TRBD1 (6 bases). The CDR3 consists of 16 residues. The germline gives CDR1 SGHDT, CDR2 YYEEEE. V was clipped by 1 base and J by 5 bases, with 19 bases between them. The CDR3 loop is CASSLNGNRVRDEQYF. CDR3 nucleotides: TGTGCCAGCAGCTTGAACGGTAACAGGGTAAGGGACGAGCAGTACTTC.